The 18 T cell receptor beta chains listed next were all sequenced from one sample in a study of PD-1 blockade in mismatch repair-deficient tumors. Their antigens are not known. TCRdb keeps only in-frame clones here, not all; method: immunoSEQ multiplex PCR. In the table there are about 14,000 clones, under 90% of which are singletons. Time point reported: identical roughly 10-day culture without peptide (control). The sequencing used cells cultured in vitro, collected from a patient treated with pembrolizumab. The source is an adult with mismatch repair-deficient cancer.

This chain joins TRBV5-6 and TRBJ2-3; 10 bases map to TRBD2. The CDR3 loop spans 16 amino acids. J was trimmed by 0 bases and V by 4 bases; bases with no gene match: 5. Germline-derived CDR1 and CDR2 are SGHDT and YYEEEE. CDR3 loop: CASSEGLATSTDTQYF. Here the CDR3 DNA reads TGTGCCAGCAGCGAGGGACTAGCGACTAGCACAGATACGCAGTATTTT.

This chain joins TRBV19 and TRBJ1-6, with TRBD1 identical over 7 bases. CDR3 length equals 15 residues. Trimming cost V 7 bases and J 9 bases; bases outside gene matches: 12. Per germline, CDR1 LNHDA and CDR2 SQIVND (reference sequence). CDR3 loop: CASNIDRALGSPLHF. The CDR3 nucleotides are TGTGCCAGTAATATCGACAGGGCCCTTGGTTCACCCCTCCACTTT.

The DNA of the CDR3 is TGTGCCAGCAGTGAATACACAGTCTACGAGCAGTACTTC. It specifies CASSEYTVYEQYF. The chain employs TRBV6-1 and TRBJ2-7, with no clear D. The CDR3 is made up of 13 amino acids. Trimming removed 2 bases from V and 3 bases from J, with 8 bases in between. Germline CDR1 reads MNHNS; CDR2 reads SASEGT.

V and J are TRBV7-4 and TRBJ1-4; D call uncertain. With 1 base removed from V and 0 bases from J, the gap between germline ends came to 12 bases. The CDR3 is made up of 17 amino acids. Germline-derived CDR1 and CDR2 are SGHVT and SQSDAQ. CDR3 region: CASSLVGFLATNEKLFF. DNA for the CDR3: TGTGCCAGCAGCTTAGTTGGGTTCTTAGCAACTAATGAAAAACTGTTTTTT.

This chain joins TRBV6-1 and TRBJ1-4; possibly TRBD1 for D (5 bases). Deletions cut 2 bases from V and 8 bases from J, with 15 bases between. The CDR3 extends over 15 amino acids. Germline loops: CDR1 MNHNS, CDR2 SASEGT. The CDR3 coding sequence is TGTGCCAGCAGTGAAAGGAGGGTGGGGGTCGAAAAACTGTTTTTT. Translated, it gives CASSERRVGVEKLFF.

The rearrangement links TRBV7-2 to TRBJ1-2; D unresolved. Germline CDR1 reads SGHTA; CDR2 reads FQGNSA. V gave up 1 base and J gave up 4 bases, with 7 bases separating them. This CDR3 is 13 amino acids long. CDR3 region: CASSLVGGYGYTF. The CDR3 coding sequence is TGTGCCAGCAGCTTAGTTGGAGGCTATGGCTACACCTTC. Supplemented by reference TRBV7-2 and TRBJ1-2, the full variable domain reads GAGVSQSPSNKVTEKGKDVELRCDPISGHTALYWYRQSLGQGLEFLIYFQGNSAPDKSGLPSDRFSAERTGGSVSTLTIQRTQQEDSAVYLCASSLVGGYGYTFGSGTRLTVV.

The rearrangement uses TRBV5-1 and TRBJ1-5, with TRBD1 matching over 9 bases. V lost 4 bases and J lost 5; bases outside the gene matches: 4. Germline V gives CDR1 SGHRS, CDR2 YFSETQ. The CDR3 runs 14 residues. CDR3 in DNA: TGCGCCAGCAGCACGGGACAGGGCGATCAGCCCCAGCATTTT. This sequence encodes CASSTGQGDQPQHF.

In DNA form, the CDR3 reads TGTGCCAGCAGCGTCCCTCCGGACAGTACCGGGGAGCTGTTTTTT. Translation: CASSVPPDSTGELFF. The genes are TRBV9 and TRBJ2-2; D possibly corresponds to TRBD1 (6 bases). The germline gives CDR1 SGDLS, CDR2 YYNGEE. With 2 bases removed from V and 5 bases from J, the gap between germline ends came to 13 bases. The CDR3 loop spans 15 amino acids.

The chain uses TRBV7-8 and TRBJ2-1; tentatively, D is TRBD2 (5 bases). The CDR3 runs to 16 residues. Germline V gene data show CDR1 as SGHVS and CDR2 as FQNEAQ. V dropped 1 base and J dropped 5 bases, with 15 bases sitting between them. The CDR3 coding sequence is TGTGCCAGCAGCTTAGGCGGGTCCGCCGAGGACAATGAGCAGTTCTTC. This codes for CASSLGGSAEDNEQFF.

This rearrangement joins TRBV28 to TRBJ2-3, with TRBD1 matching 9 bases. V dropped 3 bases and J dropped 0; count of bases not matched to a gene: 10. Germline CDR1 is MDHEN and CDR2 is SYDVKM. The CDR3 has 18 amino acids. This CDR3 is CASSFSPQGALSTDTQYF. The CDR3 nucleotides read TGTGCCAGCAGTTTTAGCCCACAGGGGGCCCTTAGCACAGATACGCAGTATTTT.

V is TRBV7-2 and J is TRBJ1-5; D is uncertain. Germline V gene sequence: CDR1 SGHTA, CDR2 FQGNSA. V was trimmed by 5 bases and J by 3 bases, leaving 11 bases between them. The CDR3 covers 14 residues. The CDR3 is CASSPGPINQPQHF. The CDR3 bases are TGTGCCAGCAGCCCCGGGCCCATCAATCAGCCCCAGCATTTT.

This chain uses TRBV2 with TRBJ2-4, with D possibly being TRBD1 (5 bases). Germline V gene lookup returns CDR1 SNHLY and CDR2 FYNNEI. V lost 5 bases and J lost 2, with 7 bases in between. This CDR3 is 13 amino acids long. The CDR3 sequence: CASSQGTKNIQYF. CDR3 DNA: TGTGCCAGCAGTCAGGGTACCAAAAACATTCAGTACTTC.

V gene TRBV18 combines with J gene TRBJ2-3; D is uncertain. This CDR3 is built from 13 residues. The ends were cut back, 6 bases at V and 0 bases at J, with 7 bases in the middle. Germline lookup yields CDR1 KGHSH and CDR2 LQKENI. The CDR3 DNA reads TGTGCCAGCTCGCCAACTAGCACAGATACGCAGTATTTT. It yields the protein CASSPTSTDTQYF.

V is TRBV28 and J is TRBJ1-2; tentative D call: TRBD1 (6 bases). Trimming shortened V by 6 bases and J by 5 bases, and 13 bases separated the two germline ends. CDR1 and CDR2 from the germline V gene are MDHEN and SYDVKM. This CDR3 spans 13 amino acids. Written as DNA, the CDR3 is TGTGCCAGCAGAGAGGGACACAGATATGGCTACACCTTC. Protein product: CASREGHRYGYTF.

The chain combines TRBV5-4 with TRBJ1-1; no reliable D call. From germline, CDR1 is SGHNT and CDR2 YYREEE (reference sequence). Trimming took off 5 bases at V and 0 bases at J, with 8 bases between the two ends. The CDR3 length is 13 residues. The CDR3 is CASSPKLNTEAFF. DNA of the CDR3: TGTGCCAGCAGTCCCAAGCTGAACACTGAAGCTTTCTTT.

V gene TRBV7-9 combines with J gene TRBJ1-1; no reliable D call. The V and J ends lost 1 base and 1 base respectively, with 4 bases between them. The germline CDR1 and CDR2 sequences are SEHNR and FQNEAQ (reference sequence). CDR3 length equals 13 residues. The CDR3 coding sequence is TGTGCCAGCAGCTTAGTCACGAACACTGAAGCTTTCTTT. Encoded protein: CASSLVTNTEAFF.

The V gene is TRBV7-3, the J gene TRBJ2-3; D is uncertain. The CDR3 loop spans 15 amino acids. Between the trimmed V and J ends, which lost 0 bases and 0 bases, there was a span of 7 bases. Germline V lookup: CDR1 SGHTA, CDR2 FQGTGA. The CDR3 protein is CASSLTGLSTDTQYF. CDR3 sequence (DNA): TGTGCCAGCAGCTTAACGGGGTTGAGCACAGATACGCAGTATTTT.

The count of this clone is one. The chain has TRBV25-1 and TRBJ1-2; D possibly corresponds to TRBD1 (5 bases). Germline lookup yields CDR1 MGHDK and CDR2 SYGVNS. Trimming stripped 2 bases from V and 6 bases from J, with 13 bases between. This CDR3 has 14 amino acids. CDR3 sequence (DNA): TGTGCCAGCAGTGAAGTAACAGGAGGTCATGGCTACACCTTC. It specifies CASSEVTGGHGYTF.